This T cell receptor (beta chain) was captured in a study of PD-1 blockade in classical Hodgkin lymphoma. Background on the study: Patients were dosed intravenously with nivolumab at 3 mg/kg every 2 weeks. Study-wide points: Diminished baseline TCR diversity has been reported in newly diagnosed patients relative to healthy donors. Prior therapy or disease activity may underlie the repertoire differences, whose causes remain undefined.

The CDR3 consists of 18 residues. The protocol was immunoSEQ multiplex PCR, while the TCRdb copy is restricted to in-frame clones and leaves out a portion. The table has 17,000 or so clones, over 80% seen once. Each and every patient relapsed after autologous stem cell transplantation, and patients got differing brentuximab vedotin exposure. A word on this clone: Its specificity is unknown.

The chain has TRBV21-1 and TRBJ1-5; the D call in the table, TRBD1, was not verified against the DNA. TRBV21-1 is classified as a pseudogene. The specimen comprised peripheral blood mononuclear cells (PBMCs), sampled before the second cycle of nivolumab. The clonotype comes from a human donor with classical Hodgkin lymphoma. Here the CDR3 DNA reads TGTGCCAGCAGCCCGAGGATTAGTAGGGGCCTAAGGCATCAGCCCCAGCATTTT. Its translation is CASSPRISRGLRHQPQHF.